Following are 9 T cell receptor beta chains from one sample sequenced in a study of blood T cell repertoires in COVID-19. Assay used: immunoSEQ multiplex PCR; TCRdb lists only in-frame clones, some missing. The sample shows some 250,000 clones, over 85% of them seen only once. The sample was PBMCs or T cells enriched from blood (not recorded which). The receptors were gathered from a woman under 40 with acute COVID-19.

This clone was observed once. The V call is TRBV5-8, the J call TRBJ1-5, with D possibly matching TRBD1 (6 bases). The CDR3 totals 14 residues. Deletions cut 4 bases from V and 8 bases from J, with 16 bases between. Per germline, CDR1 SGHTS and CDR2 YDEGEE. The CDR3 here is CASSPRTAPEPQHF. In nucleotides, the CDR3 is TGTGCCAGCAGCCCCAGGACAGCCCCAGAGCCCCAGCATTTT.

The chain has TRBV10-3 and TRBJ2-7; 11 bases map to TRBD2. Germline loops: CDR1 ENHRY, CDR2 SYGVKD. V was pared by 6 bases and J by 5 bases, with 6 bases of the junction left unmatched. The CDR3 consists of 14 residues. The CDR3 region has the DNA TGTGCCATCAGGGGACTAGCGGTGGTCAACGAGCAGTACTTC. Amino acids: CAIRGLAVVNEQYF.

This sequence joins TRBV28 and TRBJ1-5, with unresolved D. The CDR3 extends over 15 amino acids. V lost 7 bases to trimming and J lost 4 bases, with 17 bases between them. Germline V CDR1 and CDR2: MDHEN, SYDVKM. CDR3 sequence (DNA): TGTGCCAGCATCCTCCGGGGAGGGTGGAATCAGCCCCAGCATTTT. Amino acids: CASILRGGWNQPQHF.

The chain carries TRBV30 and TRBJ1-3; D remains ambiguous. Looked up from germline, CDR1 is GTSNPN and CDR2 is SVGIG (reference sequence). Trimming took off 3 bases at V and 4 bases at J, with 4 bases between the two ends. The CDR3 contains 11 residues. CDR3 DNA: TGTGCCTGGAGCAGGGGAAACACCATATATTTT. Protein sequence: CAWSRGNTIYF.

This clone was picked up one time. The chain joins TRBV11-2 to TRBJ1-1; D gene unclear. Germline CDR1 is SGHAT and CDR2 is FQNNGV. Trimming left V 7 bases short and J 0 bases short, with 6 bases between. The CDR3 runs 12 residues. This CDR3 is CASTDMNTEAFF. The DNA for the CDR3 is TGTGCCAGCACCGACATGAACACTGAAGCTTTCTTT.

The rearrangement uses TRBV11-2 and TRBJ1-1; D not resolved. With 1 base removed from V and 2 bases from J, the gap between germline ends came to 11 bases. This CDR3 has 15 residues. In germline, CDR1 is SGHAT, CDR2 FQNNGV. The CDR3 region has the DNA TGTGCCAGCAGCTTAGTCGCAGTCATAAACACTGAAGCTTTCTTT. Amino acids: CASSLVAVINTEAFF.

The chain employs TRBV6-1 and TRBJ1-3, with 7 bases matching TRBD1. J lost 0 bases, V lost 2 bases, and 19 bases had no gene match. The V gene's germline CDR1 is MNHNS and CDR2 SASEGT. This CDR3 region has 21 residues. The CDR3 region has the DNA TGTGCCAGCAGTGAACACCCTCCGTGGACAGGTCCGCGTTTCTCTGGAAACACCATATATTTT. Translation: CASSEHPPWTGPRFSGNTIYF.

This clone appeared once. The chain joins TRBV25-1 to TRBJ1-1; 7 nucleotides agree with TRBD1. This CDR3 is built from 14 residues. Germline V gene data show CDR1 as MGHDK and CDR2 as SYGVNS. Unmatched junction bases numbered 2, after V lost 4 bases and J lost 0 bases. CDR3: CASSVQGMNTEAFF. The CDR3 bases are TGTGCCAGCAGTGTACAGGGGATGAACACTGAAGCTTTCTTT.

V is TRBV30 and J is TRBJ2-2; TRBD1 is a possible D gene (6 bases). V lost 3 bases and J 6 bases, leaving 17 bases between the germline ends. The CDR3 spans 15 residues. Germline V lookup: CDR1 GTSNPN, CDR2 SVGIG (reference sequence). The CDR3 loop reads CAWRRQVWIAGELFF. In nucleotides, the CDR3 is TGTGCCTGGAGACGACAGGTTTGGATCGCCGGGGAGCTGTTTTTT.